These 7 T cell receptor beta chains were all obtained from the same sample, sequenced in a study of T cell responses to AZD1222 COVID-19 vaccine. The table came from immunoSEQ multiplex PCR; TCRdb's copy has only in-frame clones and leaves some out. This table holds roughly 100,000 clones, roughly 90% found once. Sequenced material: peripheral blood, taken on day 0 of AZD1222 vaccination. The receptors stem from an adult in good health.

This chain joins TRBV11-2 and TRBJ2-5; D is unresolved. Germline loops: CDR1 SGHAT, CDR2 FQNNGV. V dropped 3 bases and J dropped 3 bases, with 8 bases sitting between them. This CDR3 region has 13 residues. CDR3: CASSFAGEETQYF. The DNA of the CDR3 is TGTGCCAGCAGCTTCGCTGGGGAAGAGACCCAGTACTTC.

In DNA form, the CDR3 reads TGCAGCGTTGCAGGGTTTAACACTGAAGCTTTCTTT. It specifies CSVAGFNTEAFF. The V call is TRBV29-1, the J call TRBJ1-1; D perhaps matches TRBD1 (5 bases). Germline V CDR1 and CDR2: SQVTM, ANQGSEA. V lost 4 bases and J lost 2, with 8 bases in between. The length of the CDR3 is 12 residues.

This chain links TRBV3-1 (or the pseudogene TRBV3-2) with TRBJ1-1; no clear D. Germline lookup yields CDR1 LGHDT and CDR2 YNNKEL (reference sequence). The CDR3 is made up of 15 amino acids. Trimming removed 1 base from V and 9 bases from J, with 18 bases in between. The CDR3 coding sequence is TGTGCCAGCAGCCAAGTGGCGGGTGCCATGGGGAAAGCTTTCTTT. Translated, it gives CASSQVAGAMGKAFF.

The chain is built from TRBV4-2 and TRBJ2-7; tentatively, D is TRBD1 (6 bases). Looked up from germline, CDR1 is LGHNA and CDR2 is YNFKEQ. V dropped 4 bases and J dropped 5 bases, with 24 bases sitting between them. The CDR3 consists of 17 residues. CDR3 nucleotide sequence: TGTGCCAGCAGCCGTACAGTGGACAGCGCGAGAACCCACGAGCAGTACTTC. As protein: CASSRTVDSARTHEQYF.

The rearrangement uses TRBV2 and TRBJ2-3; D is undetermined. The CDR3 sequence is 12 residues long. Looked up from germline, CDR1 is SNHLY and CDR2 is FYNNEI. The ends were cut back, 5 bases at V and 0 bases at J, with 3 bases in the middle. CDR3 nucleotide sequence: TGTGCCAGCAGTCCGAGCACAGATACGCAGTATTTT. Translating gives CASSPSTDTQYF.

The chain uses TRBV11-2 and TRBJ2-5; D possibly uses TRBD1 or TRBD2 (6 bases each). The CDR3 runs 16 residues. V shed 9 bases and J shed 5 bases, with 25 bases lying between them. From germline, CDR1 is SGHAT and CDR2 FQNNGV. This CDR3 is CASVEAGVHGGETQYF. In DNA form, the CDR3 reads TGTGCCAGTGTTGAGGCAGGGGTCCACGGGGGTGAGACCCAGTACTTC.

This clone occurred once. The chain uses TRBV6-2 or TRBV6-3 and TRBJ1-5; maybe TRBD1 (6 bases). CDR3 length equals 16 residues. V lost 2 bases, J lost 7 bases, and 18 bases lay in between. Germline loops: CDR1 MNHEY, CDR2 SVGEGT. The CDR3 sequence is CASSYRGAEGSQPQHF. As DNA, the CDR3 is TGTGCCAGCAGTTACCGGGGGGCGGAGGGTAGCCAGCCCCAGCATTTT.